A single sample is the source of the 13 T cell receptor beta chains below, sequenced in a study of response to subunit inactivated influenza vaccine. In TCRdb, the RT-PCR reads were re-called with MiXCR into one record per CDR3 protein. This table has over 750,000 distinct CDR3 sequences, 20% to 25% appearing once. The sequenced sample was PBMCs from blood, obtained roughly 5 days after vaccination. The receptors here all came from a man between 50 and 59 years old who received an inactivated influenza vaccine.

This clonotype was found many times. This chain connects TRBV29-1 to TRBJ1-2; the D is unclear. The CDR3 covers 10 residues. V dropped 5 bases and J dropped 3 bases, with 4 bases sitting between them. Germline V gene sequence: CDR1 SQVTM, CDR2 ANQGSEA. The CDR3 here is CSVLHYGYTF. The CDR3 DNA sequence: TGCAGCGTTCTCCACTATGGCTACACCTTC.

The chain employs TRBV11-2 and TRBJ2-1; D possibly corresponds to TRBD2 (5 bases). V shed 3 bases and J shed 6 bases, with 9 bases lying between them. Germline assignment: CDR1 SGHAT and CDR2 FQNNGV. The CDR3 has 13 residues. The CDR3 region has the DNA TGTGCCAGCAGCTTCCCTAGCCCCAATGAGCAGTTCTTC. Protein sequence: CASSFPSPNEQFF.

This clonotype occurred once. This chain's CDR3 is CASSQVGGEWNEQFF. The CDR3 coding sequence is TGCGCCAGCAGCCAAGTGGGGGGGGAATGGAATGAGCAGTTCTTC. The rearrangement uses TRBV4-1 and TRBJ2-1; 7 positions match TRBD2. Germline V gene data show CDR1 as MGHRA and CDR2 as YSYEKL. The CDR3 totals 15 residues. Unmatched junction bases numbered 7, after V lost 1 base and J lost 7 bases.

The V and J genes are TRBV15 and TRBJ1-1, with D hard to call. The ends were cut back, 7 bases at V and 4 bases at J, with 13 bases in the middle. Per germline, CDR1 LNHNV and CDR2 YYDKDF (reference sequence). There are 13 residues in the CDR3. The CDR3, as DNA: TGTGCCACCACCCGTAGGGATAGCACTGAAGCTTTCTTT. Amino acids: CATTRRDSTEAFF. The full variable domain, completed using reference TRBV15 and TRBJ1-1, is DAMVIQNPRYQVTQFGKPVTLSCSQTLNHNVMYWYQQKSSQAPKLLFHYYDKDFNNEADTPDNFQSRRPNTSFCFLDIRSPGLGDTAMYLCATTRRDSTEAFFGQGTRLTVV.

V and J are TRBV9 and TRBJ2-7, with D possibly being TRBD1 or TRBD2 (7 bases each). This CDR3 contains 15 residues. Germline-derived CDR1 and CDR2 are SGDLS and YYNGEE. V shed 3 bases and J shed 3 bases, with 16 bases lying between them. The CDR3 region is CASSAGGGAGYEQYF. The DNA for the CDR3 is TGTGCCAGCAGCGCAGGGGGGGGAGCTGGCTACGAGCAGTACTTC.

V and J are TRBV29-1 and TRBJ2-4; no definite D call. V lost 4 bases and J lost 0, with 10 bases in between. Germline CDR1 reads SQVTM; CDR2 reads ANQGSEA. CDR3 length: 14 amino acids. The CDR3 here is CSVAGSLAKNIQYF. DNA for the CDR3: TGCAGCGTTGCGGGCAGCTTAGCCAAAAACATTCAGTACTTC.

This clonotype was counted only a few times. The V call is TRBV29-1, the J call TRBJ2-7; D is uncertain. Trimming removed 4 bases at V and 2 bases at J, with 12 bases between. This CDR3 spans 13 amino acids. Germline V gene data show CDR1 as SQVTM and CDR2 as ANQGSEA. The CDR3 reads CSVGSLLTYEQYF. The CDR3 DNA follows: TGCAGCGTTGGGAGCCTCCTTACCTACGAGCAGTACTTC.

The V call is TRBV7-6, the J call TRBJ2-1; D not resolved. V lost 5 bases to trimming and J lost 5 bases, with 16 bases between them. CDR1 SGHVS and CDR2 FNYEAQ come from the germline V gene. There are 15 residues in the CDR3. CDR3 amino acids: CASSLTPYEDNEQFF. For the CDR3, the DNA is TGTGCCAGCAGCCTGACTCCTTATGAAGACAATGAGCAGTTCTTC.

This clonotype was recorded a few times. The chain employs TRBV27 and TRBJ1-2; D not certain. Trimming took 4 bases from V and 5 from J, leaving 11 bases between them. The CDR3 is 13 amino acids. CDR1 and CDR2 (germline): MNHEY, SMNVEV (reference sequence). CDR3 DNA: TGTGCCAGCAGTTCCTCCTCGGGGTATGGCTACACCTTC. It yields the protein CASSSSSGYGYTF.

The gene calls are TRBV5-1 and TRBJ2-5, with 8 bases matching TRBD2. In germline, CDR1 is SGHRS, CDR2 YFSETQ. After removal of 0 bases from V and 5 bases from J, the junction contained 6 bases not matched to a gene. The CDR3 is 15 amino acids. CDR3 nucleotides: TGCGCCAGCAGCTTGGTACTAGCGGACGCGGAGACCCAGTACTTC. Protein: CASSLVLADAETQYF.

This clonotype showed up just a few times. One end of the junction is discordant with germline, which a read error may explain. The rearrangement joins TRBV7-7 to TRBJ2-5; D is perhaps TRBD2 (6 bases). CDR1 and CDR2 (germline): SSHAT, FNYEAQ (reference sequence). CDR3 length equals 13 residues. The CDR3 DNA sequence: TGTGCTAGCAGCTTAGCGGAAAGGGAGACCCAGTACTTC. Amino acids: CASSLAERETQYF.

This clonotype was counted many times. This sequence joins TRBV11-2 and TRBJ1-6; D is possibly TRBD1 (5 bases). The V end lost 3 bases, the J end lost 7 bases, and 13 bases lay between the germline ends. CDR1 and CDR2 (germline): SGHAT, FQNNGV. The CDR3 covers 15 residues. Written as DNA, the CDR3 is TGTGCCAGCAGCTTTACGACGGGGCACAATTCACCCCTCCACTTT. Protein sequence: CASSFTTGHNSPLHF.

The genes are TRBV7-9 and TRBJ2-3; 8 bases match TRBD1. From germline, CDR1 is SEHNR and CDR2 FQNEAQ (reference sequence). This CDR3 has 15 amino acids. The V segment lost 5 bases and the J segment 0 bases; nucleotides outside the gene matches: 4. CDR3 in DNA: TGTGCCAGCAGCGAGGACAGGGTGAGCACAGATACGCAGTATTTT. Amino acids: CASSEDRVSTDTQYF.